The source of this T cell receptor beta chain is a study of technical replicates of blood from a few donors. This table comes from immunoSEQ multiplex PCR, and its TCRdb copy is limited to in-frame clones, with some not included. The profile shows some 80,000 clones, roughly four fifths of them singletons. The germline gives CDR1 MNHEY, CDR2 SVGAGI. Trimming removed 2 bases from V and 4 bases from J; junction bases left unmatched: 7. This CDR3 contains 16 residues. The specimen was PBMCs. V gene TRBV6-5 combines with J gene TRBJ2-1, with TRBD2 identical over 8 bases. This clonotype was obtained from a human donor in good health. Some clones in this sample may be carry-over from other donors' samples. The CDR3 is CASSYEAGALYNEQFF. The DNA of the CDR3 is TGTGCCAGCAGTTACGAAGCGGGGGCGTTGTACAATGAGCAGTTCTTC.